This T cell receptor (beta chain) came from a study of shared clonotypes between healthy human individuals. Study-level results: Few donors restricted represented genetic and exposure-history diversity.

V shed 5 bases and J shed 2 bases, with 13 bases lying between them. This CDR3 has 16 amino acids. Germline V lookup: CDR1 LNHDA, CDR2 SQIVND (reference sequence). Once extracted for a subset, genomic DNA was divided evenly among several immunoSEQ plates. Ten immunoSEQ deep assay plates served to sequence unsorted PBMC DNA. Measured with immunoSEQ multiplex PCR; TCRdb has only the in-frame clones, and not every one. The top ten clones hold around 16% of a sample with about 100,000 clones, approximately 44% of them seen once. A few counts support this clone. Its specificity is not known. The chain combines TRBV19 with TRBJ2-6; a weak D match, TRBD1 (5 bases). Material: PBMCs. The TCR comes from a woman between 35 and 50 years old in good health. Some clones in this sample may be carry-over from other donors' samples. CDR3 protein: CASSVNPGTGANVLTF. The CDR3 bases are TGTGCCAGTAGTGTCAACCCAGGGACTGGGGCCAACGTCCTGACTTTC.